Sequencing of this T cell receptor beta chain was carried out in a study of blood T cell repertoires in COVID-19. Individuals aged roughly 18 to 95 years were recruited from fewer than 30 US areas. Participant reports of clinical history set cohort assignment. The CDR3 sequence is 14 residues long. V trimming: 7 bases; J trimming: 3 bases; junction bases outside the gene matches: 6. Germline V gene data show CDR1 as LGHDT and CDR2 as YNNKEL (reference sequence). In the original workflow: For nucleated cells, counts were estimated from reference gene primer amplification. Method: immunoSEQ multiplex PCR; TCRdb's copy keeps in-frame clones and lacks some. That table furnishes V, J and clone size, whereas the DNA furnished D and trimming. The sample has some 210,000 clones, around 84% seen once.

The chain links TRBV3-1 (or the pseudogene TRBV3-2) to TRBJ2-3; TRBD2 matches at 8 bases. Sequencing used PBMCs or T cells enriched from blood (not recorded which). The sequence derives from a man in his thirties or forties with acute COVID-19. The CDR3 nucleotides are TGTGCCAGCACCCCAGCGGGGGAAACAGATACGCAGTATTTT. Its protein is CASTPAGETDTQYF.